This T cell receptor beta chain is from a study of T-cell reconstitution after alpha-beta-depleted transplantation in children (TCRdb year 2016). For the wider study: Using TCR repertoire profiling, the study quantitatively followed how T-cell immune reconstitution unfolded in children after TCRalphabeta/CD19-depleted allogeneic hematopoietic cell transplantation. Overall study results and their limits: In some patients, the high TCRbeta diversity seen at day 60 was put down to recipient T cells and intrathymic progenitors that had survived conditioning. Hyperexpanded clone frequencies declined over subsequent months; after one year, T-cell counts and TCRbeta diversity were mostly attributed to newly produced T cells. Apparently early alphabetaT-cell count recovery about two months after transplant reportedly relied on only several hundred rapidly expanded clones derived from non-depleted graft cells.

Sample treatment or condition, as interpreted from the label and publication: allogeneic hematopoietic cell transplantation with graft depleted of TCRalphabeta T cells and CD19 B cells. TCRalphabeta/CD19-depleted allogeneic hematopoietic cell grafts were given to the transplant recipients, all of whom were children. The CDR3, cysteine through phenylalanine, is 13 amino acids long. The CDR3 DNA has 39 bases and is translated from base 1. Relative to germline, V is missing 2 bases and J is missing 4 bases, with 3 bases of the junction outside any gene match. CDR1 and CDR2 are read off the germline V gene as SQVTM and ANQGSEA. Many counts were recorded for this clonotype. Its recognized antigen is unknown. No much larger clonotype is one base removed from it; base qualities were not supplied. The library was built by means of PCR. For sequencing, an Illumina HiSeq 2500 was employed. TCR libraries were prepared with molecular barcoding, using unique molecular identifiers to normalize TCRbeta repertoire quantification. TCRdb ran its own pipeline on the public reads, namely fastp trimming at Q25 and MiXCR clone calling, and kept in-frame beta chains. Identical CDR3 proteins give one entry, which carries the most common genes and DNA. This sample is represented by about 600,000 distinct CDR3 sequences; around 13% of them were singletons. The top ten clonotypes cover around 2% of the sample.

The receptor's source is a male patient younger than 18 who had a stem cell transplant for acute myeloid leukemia, so the T cells may come from the graft donor. The sequencing here drew on PBMCs, mostly from graft donor cells, taken 360 days after TCRalphabeta/CD19-depleted stem cell transplant. This chain joins TRBV29-1 to TRBJ2-7; TRBD1 lines up with 9 middle nucleotides. The encoded CDR3 is CSVESGQGYEQYF. The base sequence is TGCAGCGTTGAATCGGGACAGGGTTACGAGCAGTACTTC.